This T cell receptor (beta chain) was sequenced for a study of blood T cells in healthy people across ages. This clonotype has just a few counts. Its target is not known. Whole-study findings and limits: PBMCs went unsorted, and a conclusive naive versus antigen-experienced comparison was therefore prevented.

Every sample gave at least 5 micrograms of total RNA when it was extracted. The trim removed 3 bases at V and 2 bases at J, leaving 3 bases unmatched. The CDR3 is made up of 14 amino acids. The germline V gene encodes CDR1 LNHDA and CDR2 SQIVND (reference sequence). Through a sample-barcoded 5' primer and a J-beta primer mix, a second PCR was run for roughly 6 to 11 cycles. TCRdb redid the calling of the 5' RACE reads with MiXCR, one entry per CDR3 protein. The profile shows around 1,000,000 distinct CDR3 sequences, 20% to 25% of them singletons. These records were also assigned to another study, of T cells of mothers and their children.

The material sequenced was blood. The sequence was collected from a girl aged 2-10 years in good health. The rearrangement uses TRBV19 and TRBJ2-7; 8 bases are shared with TRBD2. The CDR3 is CASSIPGRAYEQYF. The CDR3 region has the DNA TGTGCCAGTAGTATCCCCGGGAGGGCCTACGAGCAGTACTTC.